The clone carrying this T cell receptor (beta chain) was counted many times. Its specificity is unknown. Per germline, CDR1 LGHNA and CDR2 YSLEER. The CDR3 has 16 amino acids. Trimming removed 8 bases from V and 4 bases from J, with 23 bases in between. Combining a sample-barcoded 5' primer with a J-beta primer mix, a second PCR ran for roughly 7 to 11 cycles. TCRdb re-called the 5' RACE reads through MiXCR, storing one row per CDR3 protein. The sample consists of a few hundred thousand distinct CDR3 sequences, 25% to 30% of them appearing once. These data are taken from a study of blood T cells in healthy people across ages. Whole-study findings and limits: Higher diversity and more naive CD4+ cells were features of long-lived donors, compared to aged donors.

The rearrangement joins TRBV4-3 to TRBJ1-2; D may be TRBD1 (5 bases). This TCR derives from a woman aged 70-85 years in good health. Sequencing input: blood. The CDR3 spells CASRKWGEDSAYGYTF. DNA of the CDR3: TGCGCCAGCCGAAAGTGGGGGGAGGACTCCGCCTATGGCTACACCTTC.